This T cell receptor beta chain was obtained from a study of blood T cell repertoires in COVID-19. Study as a whole: The analysed material was cDNA or gDNA that came from T cells, B-cell-depleted T cells, or PBMCs.

The table came from immunoSEQ multiplex PCR; TCRdb's copy has only in-frame clones and leaves some out. The sample includes approximately 63,000 clones, around 76% seen only once; the top ten take approximately 55%. Germline V gene lookup returns CDR1 ENHRY and CDR2 SYGVKD. V was pared by 8 bases and J by 0 bases, with 8 bases between. The CDR3 is made up of 13 amino acids. The sequence was obtained from a woman of 80 years or more with acute or convalescent COVID-19. The sample was peripheral blood. This sequence joins TRBV10-3 and TRBJ2-1, with a tentative D call TRBD2 (6 bases). In nucleotides, the CDR3 is TGTGCCATCGGGGGGAGCTCCTACAATGAGCAGTTCTTC. It codes for CAIGGSSYNEQFF.